This T cell receptor beta chain was profiled in a study of blood T cell repertoires in COVID-19. Study context: The origin of the acute and convalescent COVID-19 samples was the United States, Italy and Spain. The cDNA or gDNA used as material had been derived from T cells, B-cell-depleted T cells, or PBMCs.

The germline CDR1 and CDR2 sequences are GTSNPN and SVGIG (reference sequence). The V end lost 2 bases, the J end lost 4 bases, and 11 bases lay between the germline ends. The CDR3 has 14 residues. Original handling: From reference gene primer amplification, estimates of nucleated cell counts were derived. This table comes from immunoSEQ multiplex PCR, and its TCRdb copy is limited to in-frame clones, with some not included. That table gives V, J and clone size, and the DNA gave D and trimming. This sample has about 230,000 clones; less than 85% occur once, and the top ten carry about 2.5%. This receptor was taken from a woman in her 70s with active or convalescent COVID-19. The chain has TRBV30 and TRBJ1-4; possible D gene TRBD1, 6 bases. Material: peripheral blood. The CDR3 DNA sequence: TGTGCCTGGAGTAGACAGGCCGGTAATGAAAAACTGTTTTTT. It codes for CAWSRQAGNEKLFF.